A selection of T cell receptor beta chains follows, all from one sample in a study of T cell responses to AZD1222 COVID-19 vaccine. Some clones are missing from TCRdb's copy, which holds only in-frame ones; the method was immunoSEQ multiplex PCR. The data contain around 130,000 clones, 93% of them singletons. Here the sequenced sample was peripheral blood, taken on day 0 of AZD1222 vaccination. These receptors originate from an adult in good health. Each CDR3 is given with its conserved first and last residue. D genes are given only for firm matches. Rows may omit the clone size; those that give it use once, few, many or a size class.

.,TRBD1,TRBV6-5,TRBJ2-2,CASRRTGTNTGELFF,TGTGCCAGCAGACGGACAGGGACTAACACCGGGGAGCTGTTTTTT
.,.,TRBV15,TRBJ1-4,CATRGWANEKLFF,TGTGCCACCAGGGGTTGGGCTAATGAAAAACTGTTTTTT
.,TRBD1,TRBV6-5,TRBJ1-2,CASSQGQGGGYTF,TGTGCCAGCAGTCAGGGACAGGGGGGCGGCTACACCTTC
once,.,TRBV2,TRBJ1-2,CASSVRGAQGYTF,TGTGCCAGCAGCGTTCGGGGGGCGCAGGGCTACACCTTC
.,TRBD1,TRBV19,TRBJ2-7,CASSTSLYGTGDYEQYF,TGTGCCAGTAGTACATCATTGTACGGGACAGGGGACTACGAGCAGTACTTC
.,TRBD2,TRBV6-5,TRBJ2-5,CASRLGGGSQQTQYF,TGTGCCAGCAGATTGGGCGGGGGGTCTCAACAGACCCAGTACTTC
.,.,TRBV29-1,TRBJ1-1,CSVLRGQEAFF,TGCAGCGTACTCCGGGGGCAAGAAGCTTTCTTT
.,.,TRBV6-6,TRBJ2-3,CASSYDDTQYF,TGTGCCAGCAGTTACGACGATACGCAGTATTTT
.,.,TRBV6-2/TRBV6-3,TRBJ1-2,CASSYSDNYGYTF,TGTGCCAGCAGTTACTCGGACAACTATGGCTACACCTTC
.,.,TRBV6-5,TRBJ1-6,CASSPSVGARSPLHF,TGTGCCAGCTCCCCCAGTGTGGGGGCTCGTTCACCCCTCCACTTT
.,.,TRBV5-4,TRBJ2-1,CASSTADGEQFF,TGTGCCAGCAGCACCGCGGACGGGGAGCAGTTCTTC
.,TRBD2,TRBV6-5,TRBJ2-3,CASSPGTSGAGQYF,TGTGCCAGCAGTCCCGGGACTAGCGGGGCCGGGCAGTATTTT
.,TRBD1,TRBV12-5,TRBJ2-1,CASGPGQGAIYNEQFF,TGTGCTAGTGGCCCGGGACAGGGGGCGATTTACAATGAGCAGTTCTTC
.,.,TRBV19,TRBJ1-1,CASSLGAAMNTEAFF,TGTGCCAGTAGTTTAGGGGCCGCGATGAACACTGAAGCTTTCTTT
.,.,TRBV6-2/TRBV6-3,TRBJ1-2,CASSPGVVGYTF,TGTGCCAGCAGTCCAGGGGTGGTCGGCTACACCTTC
once,.,TRBV6-5,TRBJ1-1,CASSYSRGLNTEAFF,TGTGCCAGCAGTTACTCGCGGGGGCTGAACACTGAAGCTTTCTTT
.,.,TRBV10-3,TRBJ1-6,CAISESPRNNSPLHF,TGTGCCATCAGTGAGTCTCCCAGGAATAATTCACCCCTCCACTTT
.,.,TRBV3-1/TRBV3-2,TRBJ2-1,CASSLQATGQFF,TGTGCCAGCAGCCTACAAGCGACAGGACAGTTCTTC
.,.,TRBV6-7,TRBJ1-1,CASSDKVNTEAFF,TGTGCCAGCAGTGACAAGGTGAACACTGAAGCTTTCTTT
once,.,TRBV2,TRBJ1-6,CASSDSRGRDSPLHF,TGTGCCAGCAGTGATTCCAGGGGAAGGGATTCACCCCTCCACTTT
.,TRBD1,TRBV19,TRBJ1-4,CASSSTGTGVTNEKLFF,TGTGCCAGTAGCTCAACCGGGACAGGGGTAACTAATGAAAAACTGTTTTTT
.,.,TRBV7-2,TRBJ1-2,CASSQGVPRIGYTF,TGTGCCAGCTCCCAAGGAGTGCCTAGGATCGGCTACACCTTC
.,TRBD1,TRBV28,TRBJ1-5,CASEKTGEYQPQHF,TGTGCCAGCGAAAAGACAGGGGAGTATCAGCCCCAGCATTTT
.,.,TRBV4-1,TRBJ2-1,CASSHGFLPHNEQFF,TGCGCCAGCAGCCATGGCTTTCTTCCCCACAATGAGCAGTTCTTC
.,.,TRBV27,TRBJ1-6,CASTAFLNSPLHF,TGTGCCAGCACGGCTTTCCTTAATTCACCCCTCCACTTT
.,.,TRBV5-1,TRBJ2-7,CASSLFGGPSSYEQYF,TGCGCCAGCAGCTTGTTTGGGGGGCCGAGCTCCTACGAGCAGTACTTC
.,.,TRBV5-1,TRBJ1-1,CASSLVGARGEAFF,TGCGCCAGCAGCTTGGTTGGGGCTCGGGGAGAAGCTTTCTTT
.,.,TRBV19,TRBJ1-1,CASSIDQGRMNTEAFF,TGTGCCAGTAGTATAGATCAGGGGAGGATGAACACTGAAGCTTTCTTT
.,.,TRBV5-1,TRBJ2-1,CASSFSAQGIHEQFF,TGCGCCAGCAGCTTTTCGGCACAGGGCATCCATGAGCAGTTCTTC
.,TRBD1,TRBV7-8,TRBJ2-1,CASSRVQGGINEQFF,TGTGCCAGCAGCCGAGTACAGGGGGGAATAAATGAGCAGTTCTTC
.,.,TRBV6-5,TRBJ1-4,CASSPWTATNEKLFF,TGTGCCAGCAGTCCCTGGACAGCGACGAATGAAAAACTGTTTTTT
.,TRBD1,TRBV11-2,TRBJ2-5,CASSSRTGGGETQYF,TGTGCCAGCAGCTCTCGGACAGGGGGCGGTGAGACCCAGTACTTC
once,TRBD1,TRBV15,TRBJ1-2,CATSRDLGGDGYTF,TGTGCCACCAGCAGAGATTTAGGGGGCGATGGCTACACCTTC
.,TRBD1,TRBV7-9,TRBJ2-7,CASSSRQGSSYEQYF,TGTGCCAGCAGCTCGAGACAGGGGAGCTCCTACGAGCAGTACTTC
.,.,TRBV12-3/TRBV12-4,TRBJ1-2,CASSLGLYGYTF,TGTGCCAGCAGTTTAGGTCTCTATGGCTACACCTTC
.,TRBD2,TRBV2,TRBJ2-1,CASSGLAGGRYEQFF,TGTGCCAGCAGTGGGCTAGCGGGGGGGCGCTATGAGCAGTTCTTC
once,.,TRBV18,TRBJ1-1,CASSLYSGTEAFF,TGTGCCAGCTCATTATACAGTGGTACTGAAGCTTTCTTT
.,TRBD1,TRBV19,TRBJ1-2,CASLDRGRNYGYTF,TGTGCCAGTTTAGACAGGGGGCGTAACTATGGCTACACCTTC
.,TRBD1,TRBV2,TRBJ1-4,CASTPDRANEKLFF,TGTGCCAGCACCCCCGACAGGGCTAATGAAAAACTGTTTTTT
.,.,TRBV12-5,TRBJ1-5,CASGLVNRQPQHF,TGTGCTAGTGGTTTGGTAAACCGGCAGCCCCAGCATTTT
.,.,TRBV18,TRBJ1-1,CASSPAKGPMNTEAFF,TGTGCCAGCTCACCGGCGAAGGGCCCCATGAACACTGAAGCTTTCTTT
once,.,TRBV6-5,TRBJ1-1,CASSYRQYTEAFF,TGTGCCAGCAGTTACCGACAGTACACTGAAGCTTTCTTT
.,.,TRBV4-2,TRBJ1-3,CASSQDRFSGNTIYF,TGTGCCAGCAGCCAAGACAGGTTCTCTGGAAACACCATATATTTT
.,.,TRBV12-3/TRBV12-4,TRBJ1-1,CASSLWRDTEAFF,TGTGCCAGCAGTTTATGGAGGGACACTGAAGCTTTCTTT
.,.,TRBV15,TRBJ2-2,CATSRDTGPGELFF,TGTGCCACCAGCAGAGACACAGGGCCCGGGGAGCTGTTTTTT
.,.,TRBV6-1,TRBJ1-6,CASSEDPPGPYNSPLHF,TGTGCCAGCAGTGAGGACCCCCCTGGGCCTTACAATTCACCCCTCCACTTT
.,.,TRBV7-9,TRBJ1-3,CASSPLASASGNTIYF,TGTGCCAGCAGCCCGCTCGCCTCGGCCTCTGGAAACACCATATATTTT
.,TRBD2,TRBV19,TRBJ2-5,CASSIGTSGGAQETQYF,TGTGCCAGTAGTATCGGGACTAGCGGGGGTGCGCAAGAGACCCAGTACTTC
.,.,TRBV25-1,TRBJ2-7,CASSKLYEQYF,TGTGCCAGCAGCAAGCTTTACGAGCAGTACTTC
.,.,TRBV7-7,TRBJ1-1,CASSSHLNTEAFF,TGTGCTAGCAGCTCACATTTGAACACTGAAGCTTTCTTT
.,.,TRBV5-1,TRBJ2-1,CASSLLGEGGNNEQFF,TGCGCCAGCAGCTTGTTGGGCGAGGGCGGGAACAATGAGCAGTTCTTC